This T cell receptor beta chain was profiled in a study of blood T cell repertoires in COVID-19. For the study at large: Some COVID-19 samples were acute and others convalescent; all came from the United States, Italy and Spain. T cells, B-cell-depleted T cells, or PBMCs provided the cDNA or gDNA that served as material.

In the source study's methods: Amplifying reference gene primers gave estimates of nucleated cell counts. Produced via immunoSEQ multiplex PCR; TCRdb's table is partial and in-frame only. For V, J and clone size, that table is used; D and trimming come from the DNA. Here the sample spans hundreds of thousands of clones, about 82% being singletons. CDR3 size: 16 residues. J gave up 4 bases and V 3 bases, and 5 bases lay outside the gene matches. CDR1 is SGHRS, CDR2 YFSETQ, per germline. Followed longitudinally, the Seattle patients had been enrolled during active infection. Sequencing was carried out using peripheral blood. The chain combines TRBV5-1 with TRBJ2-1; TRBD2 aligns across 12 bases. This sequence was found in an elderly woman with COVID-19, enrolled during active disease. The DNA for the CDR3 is TGCGCCAGCAGCTCTAGGACTAGCGGGGTTTACAATGAGCAGTTCTTC. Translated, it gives CASSSRTSGVYNEQFF.